This entry describes one T cell receptor (beta chain). The antigen is undetermined. The data originate from a study of monozygotic twins with inflammatory bowel disease. Study-level points and caveats: Lower TCRbeta diversity (inverse Simpson) was seen in IBD patients than in healthy co-twins. Sharing of clonotypes with others was lower in IBD patients than in healthy twins, and this was especially so with disease activity.

Every TCR library drew on about 4,000 ng of total RNA. Each UMI harboured a 6-nucleotide sample barcode and was appended via template switching. TCRdb reworked the 5' RACE reads into one entry per CDR3 protein, no DNA. The clone table shows around 380,000 distinct CDR3 sequences, with the ten largest holding around 2.4%. The germline V gene has CDR1 SNHLY and CDR2 FYNNEI. This CDR3 has 15 amino acids. This receptor was identified in a human donor with ulcerative colitis or Crohn's disease, or a healthy co-twin of an affected twin (not recorded which). The chain recombines TRBV2 with TRBJ1-5. Sequencing was performed on blood. CDR3 sequence reads: CASSEKGIVNQPQHF.